This T cell receptor gamma chain is from a study of intestinal T cells in coeliac disease (TCRdb year 2020). Study-wide context: In the TRG cohort, the mean age of coeliac patients was approximately 16 years compared with less than 55 years for controls, so the coeliac patients were much younger than the controls. In the TCR-delta (TRD) cohort, there were duodenal biopsies from around eleven coeliac disease patients and around eleven non-coeliac controls. A second, larger TCR-gamma (TRG) cohort comprised duodenal biopsies from 30 to 35 coeliac disease patients and about 20 non-coeliac controls. Results the study describes overall, beyond this receptor: Age was significantly different between the coeliac and control groups, but splitting the analysis by age did not give a significant classification. FFPE-derived DNA was found to be relatively degraded, and loss of a proportion of TCR sequences in each sample was likely caused by this degradation. Of approximately 54 biopsies, about 50 (roughly 94%) were correctly classified by TRG clustering, which had a reported leave-one-out accuracy of about 90%. TRD kmer-based clustering correctly classified all 20 or so biopsies in training, with a reported leave-one-out accuracy of over 80%. There was no way to tell repeated CDR3 amino acid sequences apart from PCR duplicates.

The method behind the library was multiplex PCR. The reads were generated on an Ion Torrent PGM. The LymphoTrack kit, which has primers carrying Illumina adapters, was used to amplify TRG repertoires from around 0.2 ug of biopsy DNA. After purification with AMPure XP beads and quantification on a 2100 Bioanalyzer, the TRG amplicons were pooled in equimolar amounts. TRG libraries were sequenced on an Ion PGM instrument. Processing in the source paper ran as follows. FastX discarded any read in which over 10% of nucleotides had a quality score below the third quartile for that patient. IMGT/HighV-QUEST was used to align the reads, assigning V, D and J genes, identifying CDR3 regions and assessing functionality. Sequences were converted to amino acids, and every sequence predicted to be non-functional was removed. CDR3s were broken into kmers both with and without positional annotation, kmer frequencies were analysed by PCA, and samples were clustered using each of the 1023 combinations of PCs 1-10. Leave-one-out cross-validation was used to validate the classification, with parameters re-optimised on the remaining samples in each round. Shannon diversity was computed with the vegan R package from repeated random subsamples equal to the lowest read count. Clone calls in TCRdb were regenerated from the public reads with CATT, after which identical DNA sequences shared one row. The V and J calls reflect TCRdb's pipeline rather than the authors' work. The sample table shows 1,500 to 2,000 gamma-chain clones, and 40% to 55% are seen once. The ten top clones hold less than 7.5% of the sample.

Concerning this clone: Its antigen is currently not known. The sample holds no much larger clone one base away, and base qualities are not on file. This sample also contains other DNA sequences that code for the same CDR3.

Genomic DNA was extracted with the QIAamp DNA FFPE tissue kit from ten 5-um FFPE scrolls per case. Classification of coeliac disease based on the TCR repertoire was tested using fully anonymised formalin-fixed paraffin-embedded duodenal biopsies that were surplus to diagnostic needs. This TCR came from a human donor with celiac disease. The source material was a duodenal biopsy.

The CDR3 in this case is CATWDPSRDYYKKLF. In nucleotides, the sequence is TGTGCCACCTGGGATCCTTCAAGGGATTATTATAAGAAACTCTTT. Recombination joined TRGV3 with TRGJ1 or TRGJ2. V is trimmed back by 4 bases and J by 2 bases, and the junction contains 11 bases that no gene match accounts for. From a lookup of the germline V gene (reference sequence), CDR1 and CDR2 are VTNTFY and YDVSTARD. The CDR3 numbers 15 residues from cysteine through phenylalanine. Kept here is only the CDR3 DNA, which spans 45 bases and is read in frame from base 1.